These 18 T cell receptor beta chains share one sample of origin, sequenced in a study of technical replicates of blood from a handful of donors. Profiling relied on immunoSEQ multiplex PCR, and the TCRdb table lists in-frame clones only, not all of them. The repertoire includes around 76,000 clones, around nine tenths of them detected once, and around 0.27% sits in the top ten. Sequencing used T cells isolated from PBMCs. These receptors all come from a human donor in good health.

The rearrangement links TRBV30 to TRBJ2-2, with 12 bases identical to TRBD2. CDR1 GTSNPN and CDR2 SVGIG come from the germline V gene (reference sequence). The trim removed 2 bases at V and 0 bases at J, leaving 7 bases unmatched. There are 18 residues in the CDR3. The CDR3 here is CAWSFSRTSGANTGELFF. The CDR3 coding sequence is TGTGCCTGGAGTTTTTCCCGGACTAGCGGGGCGAACACCGGGGAGCTGTTTTTT.

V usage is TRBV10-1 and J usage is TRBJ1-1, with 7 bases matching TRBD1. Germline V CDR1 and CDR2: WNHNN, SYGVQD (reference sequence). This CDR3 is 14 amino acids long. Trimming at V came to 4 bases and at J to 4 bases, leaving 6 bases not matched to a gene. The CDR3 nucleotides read TGCGCCAGCAGTGTCACTACAGGGGCCACTGAAGCTTTCTTT. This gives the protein CASSVTTGATEAFF.

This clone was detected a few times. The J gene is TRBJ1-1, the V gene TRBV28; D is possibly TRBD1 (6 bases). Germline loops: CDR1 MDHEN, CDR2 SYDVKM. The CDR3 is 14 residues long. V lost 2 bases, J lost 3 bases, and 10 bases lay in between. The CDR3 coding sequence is TGTGCCAGCAGTTTAAAGGACAGCTACACTGAAGCTTTCTTT. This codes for CASSLKDSYTEAFF.

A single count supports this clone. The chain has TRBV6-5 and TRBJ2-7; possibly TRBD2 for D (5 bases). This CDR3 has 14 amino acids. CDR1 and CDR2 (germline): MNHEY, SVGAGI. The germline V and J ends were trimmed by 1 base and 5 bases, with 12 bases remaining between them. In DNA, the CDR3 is TGTGCCAGCAGTTACTACGGGGTGGAAGACGAGCAGTACTTC. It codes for CASSYYGVEDEQYF.

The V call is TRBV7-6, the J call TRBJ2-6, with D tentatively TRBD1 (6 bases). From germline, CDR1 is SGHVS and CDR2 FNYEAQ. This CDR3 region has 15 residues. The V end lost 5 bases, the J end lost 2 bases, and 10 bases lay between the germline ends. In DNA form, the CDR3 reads TGTGCCAGCAGCCCCCCAGGGGCTGGGGCCAACGTCCTGACTTTC. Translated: CASSPPGAGANVLTF.

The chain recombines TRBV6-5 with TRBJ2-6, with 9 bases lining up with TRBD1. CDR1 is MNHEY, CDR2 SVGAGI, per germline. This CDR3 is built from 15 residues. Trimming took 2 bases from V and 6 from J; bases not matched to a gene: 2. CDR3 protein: CASSYGTGLANVLTF. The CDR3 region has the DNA TGTGCCAGCAGTTACGGGACAGGGCTGGCCAACGTCCTGACTTTC.

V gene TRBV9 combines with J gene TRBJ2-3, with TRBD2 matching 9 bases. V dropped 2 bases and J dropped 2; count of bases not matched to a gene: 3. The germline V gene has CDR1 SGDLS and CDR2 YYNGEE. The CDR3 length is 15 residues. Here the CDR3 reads CASSVGTSSTDTQYF. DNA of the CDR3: TGTGCCAGCAGCGTTGGGACTAGCTCCACAGATACGCAGTATTTT.

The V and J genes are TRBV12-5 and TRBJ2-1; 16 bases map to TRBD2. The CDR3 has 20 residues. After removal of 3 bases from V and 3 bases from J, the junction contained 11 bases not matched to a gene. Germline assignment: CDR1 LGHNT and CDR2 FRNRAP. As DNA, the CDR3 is TGTGCTAGTGGTTTCCTACCGGGACTAGCGGGAGGGGAGGGCTACAATGAGCAGTTCTTC. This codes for CASGFLPGLAGGEGYNEQFF.

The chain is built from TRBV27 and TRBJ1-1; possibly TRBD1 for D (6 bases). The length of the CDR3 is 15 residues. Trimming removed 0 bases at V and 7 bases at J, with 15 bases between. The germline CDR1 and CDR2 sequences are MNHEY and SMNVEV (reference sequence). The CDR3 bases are TGTGCCAGCAGTTTATCGTACGCAGGGGCGAGTGAAGCTTTCTTT. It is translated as CASSLSYAGASEAFF.

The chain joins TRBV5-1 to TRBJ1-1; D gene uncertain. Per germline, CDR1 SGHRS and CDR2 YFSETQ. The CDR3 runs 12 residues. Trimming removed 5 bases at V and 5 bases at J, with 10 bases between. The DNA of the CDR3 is TGCGCCAGCAGAGTTCCCGGGACTGAAGCTTTCTTT. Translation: CASRVPGTEAFF.

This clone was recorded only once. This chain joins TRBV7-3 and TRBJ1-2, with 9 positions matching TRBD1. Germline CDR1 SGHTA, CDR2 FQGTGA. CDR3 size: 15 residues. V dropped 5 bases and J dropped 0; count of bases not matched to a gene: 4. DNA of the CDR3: TGTGCCAGCAGCCTCACAGGGGGCCCTAACTATGGCTACACCTTC. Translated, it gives CASSLTGGPNYGYTF.

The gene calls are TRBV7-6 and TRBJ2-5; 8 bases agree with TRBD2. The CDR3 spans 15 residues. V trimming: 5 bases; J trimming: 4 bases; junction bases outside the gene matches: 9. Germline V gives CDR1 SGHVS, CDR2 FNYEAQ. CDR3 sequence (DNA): TGTGCCAGCAGCCCCGGGGATAGCGGGGTAGAGACCCAGTACTTC. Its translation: CASSPGDSGVETQYF.

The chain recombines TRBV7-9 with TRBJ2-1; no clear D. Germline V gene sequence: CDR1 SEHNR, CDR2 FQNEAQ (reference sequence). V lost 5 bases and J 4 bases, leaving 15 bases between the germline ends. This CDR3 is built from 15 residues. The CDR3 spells CASSPVERMYNEQFF. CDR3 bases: TGTGCCAGCAGCCCCGTAGAGCGAATGTACAATGAGCAGTTCTTC.

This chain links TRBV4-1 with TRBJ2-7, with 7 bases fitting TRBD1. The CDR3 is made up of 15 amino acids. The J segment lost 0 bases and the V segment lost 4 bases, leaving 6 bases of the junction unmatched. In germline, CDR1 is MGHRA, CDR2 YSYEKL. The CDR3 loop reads CASSPWAGGSYEQYF. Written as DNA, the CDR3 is TGCGCCAGCAGCCCTTGGGCAGGGGGCTCCTACGAGCAGTACTTC.

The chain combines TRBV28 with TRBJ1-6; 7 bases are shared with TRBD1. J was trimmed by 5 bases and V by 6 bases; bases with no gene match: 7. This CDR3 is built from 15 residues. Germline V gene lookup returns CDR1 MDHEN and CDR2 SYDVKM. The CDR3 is CASRWVGTDNSPLHF. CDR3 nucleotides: TGTGCCAGCAGGTGGGTTGGGACAGATAATTCACCCCTCCACTTT. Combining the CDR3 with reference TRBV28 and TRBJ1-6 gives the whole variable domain DVKVTQSSRYLVKRTGEKVFLECVQDMDHENMFWYRQDPGLGLRLIYFSYDVKMKEKGDIPEGYSVSREKKERFSLILESASTNQTSMYLCASRWVGTDNSPLHFGNGTRLTVT.

Here the CDR3 reads CASSWGVQINQPQHF. CDR3 coding DNA: TGTGCCAGCAGTTGGGGGGTACAGATCAATCAGCCCCAGCATTTT. The J gene is TRBJ1-5, the V gene TRBV6-5; TRBD1 might be the D (5 bases). The CDR3 consists of 15 residues. Germline-derived CDR1 and CDR2 are MNHEY and SVGAGI. Between the trimmed V and J ends, which lost 4 bases and 3 bases, there was a span of 13 bases.

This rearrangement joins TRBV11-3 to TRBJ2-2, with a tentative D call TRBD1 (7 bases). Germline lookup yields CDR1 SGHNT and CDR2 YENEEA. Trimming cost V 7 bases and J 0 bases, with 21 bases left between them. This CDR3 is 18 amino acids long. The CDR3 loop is CASTQQVRGDPNTGELFF. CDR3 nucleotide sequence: TGTGCCAGCACCCAACAAGTCAGGGGGGACCCGAACACCGGGGAGCTGTTTTTT.

The CDR3: CASRDTGGSNYGYTF. The DNA for the CDR3 is TGCGCCAGCAGAGATACAGGGGGCTCCAACTATGGCTACACCTTC. The chain employs TRBV10-2 and TRBJ1-2; TRBD1 matches 9 bases. The J segment lost 2 bases and the V segment lost 6 bases, leaving 7 bases of the junction unmatched. Germline assignment: CDR1 WSHSY and CDR2 SAAADI. The CDR3 runs 15 residues.